Sequencing of this TCR beta chain was carried out in a study of T cell responses to AZD1222 COVID-19 vaccine. Study-level results: Sampled repertoires all dated from after the peak T cell response. Donors were mostly white British, more females; clonal diversity possibly underestimated.

In regard to this clone: Its antigen is currently unknown.

Measured with immunoSEQ multiplex PCR; TCRdb has only the in-frame clones, and not every one. The data show 150,000 to 200,000 clones, around 92% seen once. The TCR was taken from an adult in good health. The specimen comprised peripheral blood, sampled on day 0 of AZD1222 vaccination.

CDR3 residues: CATSRDQGGGYTF. The CDR3 coding sequence is TGTGCCACCAGCAGAGATCAGGGAGGAGGCTACACCTTC. The rearrangement joins TRBV15 to TRBJ1-2; tentatively, D is TRBD1 (5 bases). CDR3 length: 13 amino acids. The germline gives CDR1 LNHNV, CDR2 YYDKDF (reference sequence). Between the trimmed V and J ends, which lost 0 bases and 8 bases, there was a span of 10 bases. Variable domain in full (rest from reference TRBV15 and TRBJ1-2): DAMVIQNPRYQVTQFGKPVTLSCSQTLNHNVMYWYQQKSSQAPKLLFHYYDKDFNNEADTPDNFQSRRPNTSFCFLDIRSPGLGDTAMYLCATSRDQGGGYTFGSGTRLTVV.